This TCR beta chain was captured in a study of T cells expressing NK-cell markers. Turning to the study itself: Repertoires of TCR beta were obtained from T cells sorted as CD3+CD56+NKG2C+, CD3+CD56+NKG2C- and CD3+CD56-NKG2C+. Sequencing covered eight donors, seven HCMV-seropositive and one seronegative.

On this clonotype itself: Its antigen is undetermined.

Findings and limits, study-wide: Clones of NKG2C+ T cells that had expanded were of unclear HCMV specificity.

TCRdb reprocessed the 5' RACE reads and keeps a single row for each CDR3 protein, giving no DNA. The sample table sets out about 110,000 distinct CDR3 sequences. This CDR3 is built from 15 residues. Looked up from germline, CDR1 is SGHVS and CDR2 is FQNEAQ. Sequencing input: blood T cells: a sorted CD56 or NKG2C T cell subset, CD4+ or CD8+ T cells, or bulk PBMC T cells (not recorded which). The sequence derives from a woman between 18 and 70 years old in good health. The V and J genes are TRBV7-8 and TRBJ2-2; TCRdb's D gene call, TRBD2, goes unchecked for lack of DNA. CDR3: CASSLSSGNTGELFF.